This TCR beta chain was obtained from a study of shared clonotypes between healthy human individuals. Whole-study findings and limits: Compared with memory subsets, naive subsets generally had larger estimated richness. Rarefaction showed sorted-subset sequencing was incomplete despite large depth.

On this clone: The antigen remains unidentified.

The repertoire was sequenced with immunoSEQ multiplex PCR; TCRdb's copy has only in-frame clones and lacks some. The sample yields 2,100,000 or so clones, approximately 96% seen once. The receptor comes from a man aged 18 to 29 in good health. Specimen: naive CD4+ T cells sorted from blood. Subset denoted: CD45RA+ positively selected.

Here the CDR3 DNA reads TGTGCCACTTACCGGGGGGTTTATAATTCACCCCTCCACTTT. Its protein is CATYRGVYNSPLHF. The chain is built from TRBV28 and TRBJ1-6, with a possible D match to TRBD1 (5 bases). This CDR3 has 14 residues. Germline V gene data show CDR1 as MDHEN and CDR2 as SYDVKM. The V end was cut by 10 bases, the J end by 4 bases, with 14 bases between. The variable domain in full, with the rest retrieved from reference TRBV28 and TRBJ1-6, is DVKVTQSSRYLVKRTGEKVFLECVQDMDHENMFWYRQDPGLGLRLIYFSYDVKMKEKGDIPEGYSVSREKKERFSLILESASTNQTSMYLCATYRGVYNSPLHFGNGTRLTVT.